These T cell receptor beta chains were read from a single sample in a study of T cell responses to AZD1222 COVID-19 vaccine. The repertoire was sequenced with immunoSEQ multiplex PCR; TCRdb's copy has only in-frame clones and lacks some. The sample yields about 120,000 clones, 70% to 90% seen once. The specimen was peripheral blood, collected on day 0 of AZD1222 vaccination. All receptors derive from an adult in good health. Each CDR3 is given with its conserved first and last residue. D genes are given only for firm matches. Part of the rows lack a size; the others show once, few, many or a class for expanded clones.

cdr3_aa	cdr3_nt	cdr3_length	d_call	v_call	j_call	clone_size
CAWSFSTEAFF	TGTGCCTGGAGTTTTTCCACTGAAGCTTTCTTT	11	NA	TRBV30	TRBJ1-1	NA
CASSERFSNQPQHF	TGTGCCAGCAGCGAACGGTTTAGCAATCAGCCCCAGCATTTT	14	NA	TRBV2	TRBJ1-5	NA
CATSDASTSVLQETQYF	TGTGCCACCAGTGATGCCTCGACTAGCGTCCTCCAAGAGACCCAGTACTTC	17	TRBD2	TRBV24-1	TRBJ2-5	NA
CASSLTGTGNSPLHF	TGTGCCAGCAGTCTGACCGGGACAGGCAATTCACCCCTCCACTTT	15	TRBD1	TRBV2	TRBJ1-6	few
CASTRSGRDNEQFF	TGTGCCAGCACACGTAGCGGGAGGGACAATGAGCAGTTCTTC	14	TRBD2	TRBV6-5	TRBJ2-1	once
CASSVRQSYLGELFF	TGTGCCAGCAGTGTACGACAGTCTTACCTCGGGGAGCTGTTTTTT	15	NA	TRBV2	TRBJ2-2	NA
CASTLLGGGRAFF	TGTGCCAGCACCCTTCTAGGGGGGGGTCGTGCTTTCTTT	13	NA	TRBV5-8	TRBJ1-1	NA
CAWTVGATNEKLFF	TGTGCCTGGACGGTAGGAGCAACTAATGAAAAACTGTTTTTT	14	NA	TRBV30	TRBJ1-4	NA
CASSTTRADYGYTF	TGTGCCAGTAGTACGACACGGGCAGACTATGGCTACACCTTC	14	NA	TRBV19	TRBJ1-2	NA
CASQPPWTDTQYF	TGTGCCAGCCAACCTCCCTGGACAGATACGCAGTATTTT	13	NA	TRBV2	TRBJ2-3	NA
CAWTQSGAAGNTIYF	TGTGCCTGGACACAATCAGGGGCAGCAGGAAACACCATATATTTT	15	NA	TRBV30	TRBJ1-3	NA
CASSRGQGLTFF	TGTGCCAGCAGCCGAGGACAGGGTTTGACTTTCTTT	12	TRBD1	TRBV3-1/TRBV3-2	TRBJ1-1	NA
CAIRAGQNNSPLHF	TGTGCCATCAGGGCGGGACAAAATAATTCACCCCTCCACTTT	14	NA	TRBV10-3	TRBJ1-6	NA
CASSDVVEDSNEKLFF	TGTGCCAGCAGTGACGTAGTGGAGGACAGCAATGAAAAACTGTTTTTT	16	NA	TRBV6-1	TRBJ1-4	NA
CASSEGPREHF	TGTGCTAGCAGTGAAGGGCCCCGGGAGCATTTT	11	NA	TRBV6-1	TRBJ1-5	NA
CASSLAGQGVYEQYF	TGTGCCAGCAGCTTAGCGGGACAGGGGGTCTACGAGCAGTACTTC	15	TRBD1	TRBV7-2	TRBJ2-7	NA
CASSFPGASGYTF	TGTGCCAGCAGCTTTCCGGGCGCTAGCGGCTACACCTTC	13	NA	TRBV5-4	TRBJ1-2	NA
CASSYVFEDQPQHF	TGTGCCAGCAGTTACGTCTTTGAGGATCAGCCCCAGCATTTT	14	NA	TRBV6-2/TRBV6-3	TRBJ1-5	NA
CASTTGTGGYEQYF	TGTGCCAGCACCACCGGGACAGGGGGCTACGAGCAGTACTTC	14	TRBD1	TRBV9	TRBJ2-7	NA
CASSPRRGGATSSSYEQYF	TGTGCCAGCTCACCACGAAGGGGTGGGGCCACCTCTAGCTCCTACGAGCAGTACTTC	19	NA	TRBV18	TRBJ2-7	NA
CASSDDRIAYEQYF	TGTGCCAGCAGCGACGACAGGATAGCCTACGAGCAGTACTTC	14	NA	TRBV5-4	TRBJ2-7	NA
CASSLATGGGNTIYF	TGTGCCAGCAGCTTAGCCACAGGGGGCGGAAACACCATATATTTT	15	TRBD1	TRBV7-2	TRBJ1-3	NA